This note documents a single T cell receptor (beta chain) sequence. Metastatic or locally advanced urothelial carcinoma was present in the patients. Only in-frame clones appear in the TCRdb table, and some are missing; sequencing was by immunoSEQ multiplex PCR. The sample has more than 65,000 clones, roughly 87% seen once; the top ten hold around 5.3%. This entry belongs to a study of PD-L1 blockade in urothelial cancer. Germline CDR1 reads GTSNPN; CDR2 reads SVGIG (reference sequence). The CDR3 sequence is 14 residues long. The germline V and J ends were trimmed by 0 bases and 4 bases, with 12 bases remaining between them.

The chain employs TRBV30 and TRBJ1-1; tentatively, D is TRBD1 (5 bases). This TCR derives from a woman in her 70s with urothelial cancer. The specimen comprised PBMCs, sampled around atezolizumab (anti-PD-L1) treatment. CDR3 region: CAWSVSQGGTEAFF. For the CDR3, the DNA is TGTGCCTGGAGTGTCTCGCAGGGTGGCACTGAAGCTTTCTTT. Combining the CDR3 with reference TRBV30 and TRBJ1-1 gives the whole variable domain SQTIHQWPATLVQPVGSPLSLECTVEGTSNPNLYWYRQAAGRGLQLLFYSVGIGQISSEVPQNLSASRPQDRQFILSSKKLLLSDSGFYLCAWSVSQGGTEAFFGQGTRLTVV.